This TCR beta chain derives from a study of human CD8 memory T cell subsets. UMI-labeled 5' RACE was the method by which TCR beta libraries were made. One entry per CDR3 protein, without DNA, is what TCRdb gives after re-calling the 5' RACE reads. The sample has 5,600 or so distinct CDR3 sequences, and its top ten clones hold 36%. Germline V CDR1 and CDR2: MNHEY, SVGEGT. This CDR3 is built from 16 residues. The V and J genes are TRBV6-2 or TRBV6-3 and TRBJ2-1; TCRdb proposes TRBD2, but this gene call is untestable without DNA. This receptor was identified in a human donor in good health. The sample consisted of CD8+ effector memory T cells (TEM) sorted from PBMCs. Specified subset: effector memory CD8 T cells, CCR7- CD45RO+ CD95+. The CDR3 reads CASRTSSPGGYNEQFF.